The source of this T cell receptor beta chain is a study of T cell repertoires in cytomegalovirus infection. Study context: Public TCR beta signature analysis indicated the presence of both CMV infection and matching HLA type. Study-wide results and limits: The response measured ex vivo was dominated by TCR beta clonotypes (HLA-C-restricted and CMV-specific). Cumulative public TCR beta family frequency identified CMV carriers with the relevant HLA.

A single record per CDR3 protein comes from TCRdb applying MiXCR to the reads. The sample records roughly 230,000 distinct CDR3 sequences, about 12% being singletons. In the case of this clonotype: Its antigen is unknown.

Sequences were obtained from PBMCs. This TCR was sampled from a human donor in good health (CMV status not recorded). Some clones in this sample may be carry-over from other donors' samples.

CDR3 coding DNA: TGTGCCAGCAGCTTTCGTGGGACAAATTCACCCCTCCACTTT. This codes for CASSFRGTNSPLHF. V and J are TRBV11-2 and TRBJ1-6; TRBD1 is a possible D gene (6 bases). This CDR3 comprises 14 residues. Trimming left V 3 bases short and J 7 bases short, with 10 bases between. Germline V lookup: CDR1 SGHAT, CDR2 FQNNGV.